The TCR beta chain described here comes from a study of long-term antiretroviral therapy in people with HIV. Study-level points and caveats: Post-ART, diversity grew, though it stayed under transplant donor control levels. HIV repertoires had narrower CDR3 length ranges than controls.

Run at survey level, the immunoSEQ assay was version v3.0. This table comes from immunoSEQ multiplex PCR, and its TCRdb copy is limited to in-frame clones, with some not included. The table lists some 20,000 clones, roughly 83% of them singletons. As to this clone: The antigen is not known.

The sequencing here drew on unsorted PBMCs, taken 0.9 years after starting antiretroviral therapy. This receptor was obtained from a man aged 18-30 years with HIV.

CDR3 in DNA: TGTGCCAGCAGTGAACGGAGGAACACCGGGGAGCTGTTTTTT. Translating it yields CASSERRNTGELFF. The genes are TRBV2 and TRBJ2-2; D is undetermined. V was cut by 2 bases and J by 1 base, with 5 bases left in between. Germline V gene data show CDR1 as SNHLY and CDR2 as FYNNEI. The CDR3 runs to 14 residues.